These 8 T cell receptor beta chains were sequenced from one sample in a study of T cells in Graves' hyperthyroidism and ophthalmopathy. Researchers amplified the TCR beta CDR3 regions from RNA transcripts. TCR CDR3 regions were first amplified by RT-PCR with HTBI primers. MiXCR was run by TCRdb on the multiplex PCR reads, yielding one entry per CDR3 protein. The sample lists more than 55,000 distinct CDR3 sequences, approximately 53% occurring once. Sequences were obtained from blood. All receptors derive from an older woman with Graves' ophthalmopathy.

In this sample, this clonotype turned up a few times. This chain uses TRBV25-1 with TRBJ1-2; possibly TRBD1 for D (5 bases). Germline assignment: CDR1 MGHDK and CDR2 SYGVNS. Trimming left V 2 bases short and J 5 bases short, with 12 bases between. This CDR3 spans 14 amino acids. The CDR3, as DNA: TGTGCCAGCAGTGAAAATACAGGTATGTATGGCTACACCTTC. Its protein product is CASSENTGMYGYTF.

In this sample, this clonotype is medium-sized. This rearrangement joins TRBV7-2 to TRBJ1-2; no firm D call. The germline gives CDR1 SGHTA, CDR2 FQGNSA. The CDR3 runs 12 residues. V lost 5 bases to trimming and J lost 7 bases, with 11 bases between them. The CDR3 is CASSPNGGGYTF. Here the CDR3 DNA reads TGTGCCAGCAGCCCAAACGGTGGTGGCTACACCTTC.

V usage is TRBV27 and J usage is TRBJ2-3; TRBD2 matches 10 bases. CDR1 is MNHEY, CDR2 SMNVEV, per germline (reference sequence). The trim removed 2 bases at V and 1 base at J, leaving 12 bases unmatched. The CDR3 totals 19 residues. The CDR3 DNA sequence: TGTGCCAGCAGTTTAGTAAGCGGGAGGGCCCTCCCCGGCACAGATACGCAGTATTTT. This sequence encodes CASSLVSGRALPGTDTQYF.

The chain joins TRBV5-6 to TRBJ2-5, with 12 positions matching TRBD2. V lost 1 base, J lost 3 bases, and 4 bases stayed unmatched. The CDR3 has 16 amino acids. In germline, CDR1 is SGHDT, CDR2 YYEEEE. The chain's CDR3 is CASSLSGLAGKETQYF. CDR3 nucleotide sequence: TGTGCCAGCAGCTTGTCGGGACTAGCGGGTAAAGAGACCCAGTACTTC.

The chain links TRBV19 to TRBJ2-7; D is ambiguous. The CDR3 runs to 13 residues. Trimming took 0 bases from V and 6 from J, leaving 9 bases between them. Germline V gene sequence: CDR1 LNHDA, CDR2 SQIVND (reference sequence). CDR3 sequence reads: CASSIDGRREQYF. Written as DNA, the CDR3 is TGTGCCAGTAGTATAGATGGGCGGCGCGAGCAGTACTTC.

This chain joins TRBV7-8 and TRBJ2-7; 11 positions agree with TRBD2. This CDR3 spans 18 amino acids. Germline V gene lookup returns CDR1 SGHVS and CDR2 FQNEAQ. Trimming cost V 5 bases and J 0 bases; bases outside gene matches: 12. Written as DNA, the CDR3 is TGTGCCAGCAGCCCTCGGGCTAGCGGGGGGCAGGGCTCCTACGAGCAGTACTTC. Translation gives CASSPRASGGQGSYEQYF.

Turning to this clonotype: A junction boundary mismatches the germline segment, possibly from a read error. DNA of the CDR3: TGTGCCAGCAGTGAGAGGACAGGGGGCACTGAAGCTTTC. Encoded protein: CASSERTGGTEAF. The chain carries TRBV2 and TRBJ2-6, with TRBD1 identical over 11 bases. Germline V gene sequence: CDR1 SNHLY, CDR2 FYNNEI. The CDR3 is made up of 13 amino acids.

This clonotype was counted many times. The CDR3 is CASSDRTGGNIQYF. As DNA, the CDR3 is TGTGCCAGCAGCGACAGGACAGGGGGAAACATTCAGTACTTC. J is TRBJ2-4 and V is TRBV9, with 10 bases aligning to TRBD1. The CDR3 covers 14 residues. Germline V lookup: CDR1 SGDLS, CDR2 YYNGEE. The J segment lost 6 bases and the V segment lost 3 bases, leaving 3 bases of the junction unmatched.